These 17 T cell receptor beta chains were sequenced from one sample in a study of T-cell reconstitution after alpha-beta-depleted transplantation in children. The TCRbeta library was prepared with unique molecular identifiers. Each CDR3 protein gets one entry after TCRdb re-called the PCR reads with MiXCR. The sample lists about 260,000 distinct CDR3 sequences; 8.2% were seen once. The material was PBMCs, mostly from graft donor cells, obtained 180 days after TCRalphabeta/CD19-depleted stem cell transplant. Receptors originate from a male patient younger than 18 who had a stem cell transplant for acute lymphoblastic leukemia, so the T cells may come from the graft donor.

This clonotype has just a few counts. The CDR3, as DNA: TGTGCCAGCAGCGTAGGGCCTAGCCCACCAACGGATGAGCAGTTCTTC. This codes for CASSVGPSPPTDEQFF. J is TRBJ2-1 and V is TRBV9, with D possibly being TRBD2 (5 bases). The CDR3 is 16 amino acids. The germline CDR1 and CDR2 sequences are SGDLS and YYNGEE. Trimming stripped 0 bases from V and 8 bases from J, with 18 bases between. The full variable domain, its missing parts supplied by reference TRBV9 and TRBJ2-1, is DSGVTQTPKHLITATGQRVTLRCSPRSGDLSVYWYQQSLDQGLQFLIQYYNGEERAKGNILERFSAQQFPDLHSELNLSSLELGDSALYFCASSVGPSPPTDEQFFGPGTRLTVL.

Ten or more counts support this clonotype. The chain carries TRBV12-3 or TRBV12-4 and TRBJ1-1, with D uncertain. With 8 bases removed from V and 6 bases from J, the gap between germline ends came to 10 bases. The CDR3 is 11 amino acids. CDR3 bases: TGTGCCAGCCGTAGCATAGCTGAAGCTTTCTTT. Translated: CASRSIAEAFF.

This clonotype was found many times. CDR3 in amino acids: CSARDLGVGETQYF. The CDR3 DNA sequence: TGCAGTGCTAGAGATCTTGGGGTGGGAGAGACCCAGTACTTC. The V gene is TRBV20-1, the J gene TRBJ2-5; D call uncertain. V shed 0 bases and J shed 4 bases, with 12 bases lying between them. The CDR3 extends over 14 amino acids. Germline V gives CDR1 DFQATT, CDR2 SNEGSKA (reference sequence).

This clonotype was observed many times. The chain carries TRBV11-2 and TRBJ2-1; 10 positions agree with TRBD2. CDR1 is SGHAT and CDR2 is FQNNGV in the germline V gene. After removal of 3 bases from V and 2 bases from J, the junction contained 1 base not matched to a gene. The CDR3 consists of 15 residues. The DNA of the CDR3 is TGTGCCAGCAGCTTGGGGACTAGCGCCTACAATGAGCAGTTCTTC. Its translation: CASSLGTSAYNEQFF.

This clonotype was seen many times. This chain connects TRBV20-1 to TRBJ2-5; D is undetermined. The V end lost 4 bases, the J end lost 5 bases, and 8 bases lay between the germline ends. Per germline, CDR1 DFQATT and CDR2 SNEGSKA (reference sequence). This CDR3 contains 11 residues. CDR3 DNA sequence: TGCAGTGCTACTGGGCGCGAGACCCAGTACTTC. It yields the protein CSATGRETQYF.

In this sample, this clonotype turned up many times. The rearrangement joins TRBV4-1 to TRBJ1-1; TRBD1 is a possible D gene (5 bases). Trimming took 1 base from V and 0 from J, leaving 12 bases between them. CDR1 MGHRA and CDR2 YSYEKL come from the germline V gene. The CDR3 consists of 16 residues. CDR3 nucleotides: TGCGCCAGCAGCCAAGGGACAACTCGGATGAACACTGAAGCTTTCTTT. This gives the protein CASSQGTTRMNTEAFF.

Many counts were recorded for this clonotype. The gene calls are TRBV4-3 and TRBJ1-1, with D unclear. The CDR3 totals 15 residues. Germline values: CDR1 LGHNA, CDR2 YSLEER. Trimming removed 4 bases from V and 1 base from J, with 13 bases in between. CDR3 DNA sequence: TGCGCCAGCAGCCCCGTAAGGCCGGGGAACACTGAAGCTTTCTTT. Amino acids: CASSPVRPGNTEAFF.

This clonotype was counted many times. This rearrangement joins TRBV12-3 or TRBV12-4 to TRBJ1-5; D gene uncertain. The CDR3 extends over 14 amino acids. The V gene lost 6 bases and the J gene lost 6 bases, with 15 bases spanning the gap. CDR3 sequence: CASRFGGKGQPQHF. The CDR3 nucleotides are TGTGCCAGCAGGTTTGGCGGGAAGGGTCAGCCCCAGCATTTT.

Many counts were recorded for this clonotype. The DNA for the CDR3 is TGTGCCAGCAGTTTGGGTGGACAGGGGCAGAGGCAGCCCCAGCATTTT. Protein sequence: CASSLGGQGQRQPQHF. The V gene is TRBV28, the J gene TRBJ1-5; TRBD1 aligns across 9 bases. This CDR3 is built from 16 residues. Germline loops: CDR1 MDHEN, CDR2 SYDVKM. The V and J ends lost 3 bases and 7 bases, in that order; junction bases with no gene match: 10.

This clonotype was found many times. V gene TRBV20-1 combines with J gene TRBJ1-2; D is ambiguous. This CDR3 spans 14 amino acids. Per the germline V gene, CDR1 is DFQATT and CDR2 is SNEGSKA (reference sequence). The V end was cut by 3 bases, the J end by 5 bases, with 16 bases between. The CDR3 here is CSARDDGVSYGYTF. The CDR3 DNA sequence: TGCAGTGCTAGGGATGACGGGGTTTCTTATGGCTACACCTTC.

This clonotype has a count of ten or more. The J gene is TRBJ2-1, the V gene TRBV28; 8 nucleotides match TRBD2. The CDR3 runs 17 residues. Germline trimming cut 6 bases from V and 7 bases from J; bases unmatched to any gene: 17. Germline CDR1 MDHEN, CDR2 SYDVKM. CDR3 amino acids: CASRLPKWRGEGNEQFF. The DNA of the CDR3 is TGTGCCAGCAGATTGCCGAAATGGCGGGGGGAGGGAAATGAGCAGTTCTTC.

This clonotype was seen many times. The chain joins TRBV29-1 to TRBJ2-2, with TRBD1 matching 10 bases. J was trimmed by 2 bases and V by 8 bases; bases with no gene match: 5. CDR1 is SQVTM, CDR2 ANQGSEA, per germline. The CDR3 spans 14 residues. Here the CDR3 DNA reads TGCAGCATCGACAGGGGGCTTAACACCGGGGAGCTGTTTTTT. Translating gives CSIDRGLNTGELFF.

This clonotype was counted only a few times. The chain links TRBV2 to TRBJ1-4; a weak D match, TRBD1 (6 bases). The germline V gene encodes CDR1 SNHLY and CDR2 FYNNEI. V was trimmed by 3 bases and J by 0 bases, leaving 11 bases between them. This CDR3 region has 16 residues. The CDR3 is CASSDRGLATNEKLFF. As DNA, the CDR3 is TGTGCCAGCAGTGACAGGGGCCTTGCAACTAATGAAAAACTGTTTTTT.

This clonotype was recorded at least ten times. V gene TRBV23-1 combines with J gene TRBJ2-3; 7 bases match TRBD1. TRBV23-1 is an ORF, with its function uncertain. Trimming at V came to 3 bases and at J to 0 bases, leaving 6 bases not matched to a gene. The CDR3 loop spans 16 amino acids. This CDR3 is CASSQAGTASTDTQYF. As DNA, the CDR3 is TGCGCCAGCAGTCAGGCCGGGACAGCGAGCACAGATACGCAGTATTTT.

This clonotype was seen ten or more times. The DNA of the CDR3 is TGTGCCAGCAGTCCGCGACAGGGAGACACCGGGGAGCTGTTTTTT. It yields the protein CASSPRQGDTGELFF. The rearrangement uses TRBV12-3 or TRBV12-4 and TRBJ2-2; 7 bases are a match to TRBD1. The CDR3 loop spans 15 amino acids. The trim removed 5 bases at V and 3 bases at J, leaving 6 bases unmatched.

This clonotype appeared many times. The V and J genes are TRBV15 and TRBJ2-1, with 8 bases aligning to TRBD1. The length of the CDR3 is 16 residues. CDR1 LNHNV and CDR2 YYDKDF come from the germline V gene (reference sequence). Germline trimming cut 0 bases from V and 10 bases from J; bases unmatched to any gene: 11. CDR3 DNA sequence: TGTGCCACCAGCAGAGATCTGGGGCCCGACAGGGGCGAGCAGTTCTTC. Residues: CATSRDLGPDRGEQFF.

The chain's CDR3 is CASSFYQDMNTEAFF. Here the CDR3 DNA reads TGTGCCAGCAGCTTTTATCAGGACATGAACACTGAAGCTTTCTTT. V and J are TRBV7-9 and TRBJ1-1; D may be TRBD1 (5 bases). This CDR3 comprises 15 residues. Trimming took off 3 bases at V and 0 bases at J, with 11 bases between the two ends. The germline CDR1 and CDR2 sequences are SEHNR and FQNEAQ (reference sequence).